This TCR beta chain was captured by sequencing in a study of PD-1 blockade in classical Hodgkin lymphoma (TCRdb year 2020). Notes on the research overall: The study used TCR beta sequencing and CyTOF to define a peripheral blood immune signature of response to PD-1 blockade in classical Hodgkin lymphoma.

This specimen's time point label, interpreted: newly diagnosed, previously untreated cHL patient sample. CD8+ T cells were purified from thawed PBMCs by magnetic negative selection with a Miltenyi CD8+ T cell isolation kit. As a comparison group for the relapsed/refractory trial patients, PBMCs from patients with newly diagnosed, previously untreated classical Hodgkin lymphoma were sequenced. Peripheral blood was collected in 8 mL Vacutainer Cell Preparation Tubes, from which PBMCs were isolated by centrifugation and then cryopreserved. Purified CD4+ and CD8+ fractions were generated only in cases for which an additional PBMC sample was available. On LS columns in a quadroMACS separator, the magnetically labelled cells were depleted, and the flow-through was collected as the purified fraction. Genomic DNA was extracted with the Qiagen DNeasy kit from unsorted PBMCs and from negatively selected CD4+ and CD8+ fractions. Amplification of TCR beta CDR3 regions was done by immunoSEQ multiplex PCR with primers that anneal to V and J segments. Amplification bias was minimized using a synthetic immune receptor repertoire, and residual bias was removed computationally after sequencing. Concerning the study's data processing: Repertoire diversity was quantified as the Shannon entropy index using custom Python scripts. The unsorted, CD4+ and CD8+ repertoires were each analyzed separately, with the exception of combined analyses, where CD4+ and CD8+ sequences were merged in silico. The clones in this table, taken by TCRdb from immuneACCESS, are in-frame only. Not every clone is retained; where verified, under half of the shortfall comes from an unresolved V gene, and the cause of the rest is unknown. Clone size and V and J calls were adopted from that table, with D and trimming inferred from the DNA. The sample table shows about 14,000 clones, and 91% are seen once. The ten largest clones add up to approximately 6.2% of the sample.

The table lists this clone with a count of one. Its antigen specificity is not known. Base qualities are not at hand, and no much larger clone is one base apart. Summary of the overall study and its limitations: The study was limited to a single clinical trial cohort, and causes of repertoire differences, possibly disease activity or prior therapy, remained undefined. Baseline TCR diversity was reported as lower in newly diagnosed patients than in healthy donors, and lower still in relapsed/refractory patients.

The TCR comes from a human donor with classical Hodgkin lymphoma. Input material: CD8+ T cells from blood.

The DNA reads as follows: TGTGCCAGCAGCTTGTACCAAGAGACCCAGTACTTC. It encodes CASSLYQETQYF. This chain is built from TRBV7-6 and TRBJ2-5, with the D gene not clear enough to name. Counted from cysteine to phenylalanine, this CDR3 has 12 amino acids. The DNA shown is the 36-base CDR3, in frame from base 1. Reading the germline V gene gives CDR1 SGHVS and CDR2 FNYEAQ. V lost 3 bases and J lost 0 bases; the stretch between them is 2 bases long.